Below, 17 T cell receptor beta chains from the same sample are listed, as sequenced in a study of graft-versus-host responses after intestinal transplantation. No antigen has been assigned to these receptors. Sequencing was performed with immunoSEQ multiplex PCR; in TCRdb, only in-frame clones are kept and a portion is missing. The sample holds some 83,000 clones, 75% to 95% seen once. The sequenced sample was unstimulated CD4+ T cells sorted from spleen or lymph node cells, obtained before intestinal transplant. These receptors were obtained from a human donor who received an intestinal transplant.

V usage is TRBV29-1 and J usage is TRBJ2-7, with TRBD1 as a possible D gene (6 bases). The CDR3 has 13 amino acids. Germline V CDR1 and CDR2: SQVTM, ANQGSEA. Trimming removed 7 bases from V and 5 bases from J, with 18 bases in between. CDR3 coding DNA: TGCAGCGCCCTCGACAGGTTCGGAGACGAGCAGTACTTC. This translates into CSALDRFGDEQYF.

The V call is TRBV2, the J call TRBJ2-2, with 9 nucleotides matching TRBD1. The CDR3 covers 14 residues. V shed 6 bases and J 2 bases; nucleotides not matched to a gene: 1. Germline CDR1 SNHLY, CDR2 FYNNEI. The CDR3 spells CASRGQGNTGELFF. The DNA of the CDR3 is TGTGCCAGCAGGGGACAGGGCAACACCGGGGAGCTGTTTTTT.

V usage is TRBV29-1 and J usage is TRBJ1-2; the D is unclear. Germline V gene data show CDR1 as SQVTM and CDR2 as ANQGSEA. Trimming took off 4 bases at V and 6 bases at J, with 24 bases between the two ends. The CDR3 sequence is 16 residues long. CDR3 in amino acids: CSVAPAGRPKSDGYTF. The CDR3, as DNA: TGCAGCGTTGCGCCGGCGGGCAGGCCCAAGTCAGATGGCTACACCTTC.

The chain recombines TRBV6-4 with TRBJ1-2; TRBD1 aligns across 7 bases. The CDR3 runs 15 residues. CDR1 and CDR2 (germline): MRHNA, SNTAGT. V shed 2 bases and J 5 bases; nucleotides not matched to a gene: 8. In DNA, the CDR3 is TGTGCCAGCAGTGACCCGACGACAGGGATTTATGGCTACACCTTC. It specifies CASSDPTTGIYGYTF.

The chain uses TRBV25-1 and TRBJ1-4; 7 bases match TRBD1. The V and J ends lost 3 bases and 7 bases, in that order; junction bases with no gene match: 8. The CDR3 has 15 residues. Germline V gene lookup returns CDR1 MGHDK and CDR2 SYGVNS. CDR3 residues: CASSDPTGTGEKLFF. DNA for the CDR3: TGTGCCAGCAGTGACCCGACAGGGACGGGTGAAAAACTGTTTTTT. Combining the CDR3 with reference TRBV25-1 and TRBJ1-4 gives the whole variable domain EADIYQTPRYLVIGTGKKITLECSQTMGHDKMYWYQQDPGMELHLIHYSYGVNSTEKGDLSSESTVSRIRTEHFPLTLESARPSHTSQYLCASSDPTGTGEKLFFGSGTQLSVL.

The chain has TRBV2 and TRBJ2-1; possibly TRBD2 for D (6 bases). The germline V and J ends were trimmed by 11 bases and 5 bases, with 19 bases remaining between them. The CDR3 runs to 14 residues. The germline CDR1 and CDR2 sequences are SNHLY and FYNNEI. The CDR3: CAWEEGQSHNEQFF. CDR3 in DNA: TGTGCCTGGGAGGAGGGGCAATCACACAATGAGCAGTTCTTC.

The chain uses TRBV27 and TRBJ1-2; 8 bases match TRBD1. CDR1 MNHEY and CDR2 SMNVEV come from the germline V gene (reference sequence). The CDR3 consists of 16 residues. J gave up 5 bases and V 5 bases, and 13 bases lay outside the gene matches. The CDR3 DNA reads TGTGCCAGCAGTCAGAGGACAGGGCGGCTGGGATATGGCTACACCTTC. Translated, it gives CASSQRTGRLGYGYTF.

The chain carries TRBV2 and TRBJ2-3; 11 nucleotides match TRBD2. Germline CDR1 reads SNHLY; CDR2 reads FYNNEI. The CDR3 extends over 13 amino acids. V shed 8 bases and J 9 bases; nucleotides not matched to a gene: 7. The CDR3 DNA is TGTGCCAGCTGCGGGACTAGCGGTGGGACGCAGTATTTT. This codes for CASCGTSGGTQYF. The full variable domain, in which reference TRBV2 and TRBJ2-3 provide the parts outside the CDR3, is EPEVTQTPSHQVTQMGQEVILRCVPISNHLYFYWYRQILGQKVEFLVSFYNNEISEKSEIFDDQFSVERPDGSNFTLKIRSTKLEDSAMYFCASCGTSGGTQYFGPGTRLTVL.

This chain links TRBV6-5 with TRBJ1-3, with unresolved D. The V gene lost 4 bases and the J gene lost 0 bases, with 13 bases spanning the gap. The CDR3 has 16 amino acids. Germline CDR1 and CDR2: MNHEY and SVGAGI. This chain's CDR3 is CASSSYPVVSGNTIYF. The CDR3 nucleotides are TGTGCCAGCAGTTCCTACCCTGTAGTCTCTGGAAACACCATATATTTT.

A single count supports this clone. V usage is TRBV9 and J usage is TRBJ2-3; 9 bases agree with TRBD2. The junction had 4 bases not matched to a gene; V was cut back by 0 bases and J by 2 bases. CDR1 is SGDLS, CDR2 YYNGEE, per germline. CDR3 length: 16 amino acids. The CDR3 sequence is CASSVAPSGDTDTQYF. The CDR3 DNA sequence: TGTGCCAGCAGCGTAGCTCCTAGCGGGGACACAGATACGCAGTATTTT.

V and J are TRBV7-2 and TRBJ2-7, with 7 nucleotides matching TRBD2. CDR1 and CDR2 (germline): SGHTA, FQGNSA. The CDR3 runs to 15 residues. Trimming at V came to 0 bases and at J to 0 bases, leaving 2 bases not matched to a gene. The CDR3 protein is CASSLARDYSYEQYF. CDR3 bases: TGTGCCAGCAGCTTAGCACGGGACTACTCCTACGAGCAGTACTTC.

The chain couples TRBV4-1 to TRBJ1-2, with 9 bases matching TRBD1. V shed 1 base, J shed 6 bases, and the junction held 12 bases outside the gene matches. Germline assignment: CDR1 MGHRA and CDR2 YSYEKL. The CDR3 is made up of 17 amino acids. DNA for the CDR3: TGCGCCAGCAGCCAAGTCCCGGGACAGGGAGGGAAGGATGGCTACACCTTC. Protein: CASSQVPGQGGKDGYTF.

V and J are TRBV10-2 and TRBJ2-7, with D tentatively TRBD2 (6 bases). The germline gives CDR1 WSHSY, CDR2 SAAADI. The CDR3 covers 15 residues. V was clipped by 0 bases and J by 6 bases, with 15 bases between them. The CDR3: CASSESAPSGGEQYF. DNA for the CDR3: TGCGCCAGCAGTGAGTCGGCACCCTCCGGGGGCGAGCAGTACTTC.

This chain uses TRBV6-6 with TRBJ2-3; maybe TRBD1 (5 bases). Germline CDR1 is MNHNY and CDR2 is SVGAGI (reference sequence). The CDR3 extends over 15 amino acids. The V end lost 6 bases, the J end lost 0 bases, and 13 bases lay between the germline ends. The CDR3 DNA is TGTGCCAGCAGACAGGAACAAGCGAGCACAGATACGCAGTATTTT. Translating gives CASRQEQASTDTQYF.

The chain joins TRBV9 to TRBJ2-5; D is unclear. Trimming removed 0 bases at V and 2 bases at J, with 11 bases between. Germline V gene sequence: CDR1 SGDLS, CDR2 YYNGEE. The CDR3 length is 15 residues. The CDR3 coding sequence is TGTGCCAGCAGCGTAGATTCCCGAGCTCAAGAGACCCAGTACTTC. Residues: CASSVDSRAQETQYF.

The V gene is TRBV18, the J gene TRBJ1-2, with TRBD1 as a possible D gene (6 bases). V was clipped by 3 bases and J by 6 bases, with 11 bases between them. Germline CDR1 KGHSH, CDR2 LQKENI. The CDR3 sequence is 13 residues long. CDR3 coding DNA: TGTGCCAGCTCACCTCGACAGGAGGATGGCTACACCTTC. This gives the protein CASSPRQEDGYTF.

The chain combines TRBV7-9 with TRBJ1-3, with 8 bases matching TRBD1. The CDR3 consists of 17 residues. Germline CDR1 SEHNR, CDR2 FQNEAQ (reference sequence). Germline trimming cut 5 bases from V and 0 bases from J; bases unmatched to any gene: 9. The CDR3 loop reads CASSPLAGQGSGNTIYF. CDR3 coding DNA: TGTGCCAGCAGCCCCCTCGCTGGACAGGGCTCTGGAAACACCATATATTTT.